These 24 T cell receptor beta chains were all obtained from the same sample, sequenced in a study of blood T cell repertoires in COVID-19. TCRdb's copy holds only in-frame clones and misses some; the assay was immunoSEQ multiplex PCR. The data hold more than 350,000 clones, with more than 75% observed a single time. Sequencing was done on a sample of peripheral blood. Receptors were obtained from a woman aged 25-40 years with COVID-19, enrolled during active disease.

The V call is TRBV19, the J call TRBJ2-2; 15 nucleotides line up with TRBD2. Germline V gene lookup returns CDR1 LNHDA and CDR2 SQIVND (reference sequence). Trimming removed 2 bases from V and 6 bases from J; junction bases left unmatched: 4. CDR3 size: 17 residues. Here the CDR3 DNA reads TGTGCCAGTAGTATAAAGGGACTAGCGGGAGGCCCCGGGGAGCTGTTTTTT. Residues: CASSIKGLAGGPGELFF.

The chain has TRBV5-1 and TRBJ2-3; D gene unclear. V dropped 1 base and J dropped 5 bases, with 14 bases sitting between them. CDR1 SGHRS and CDR2 YFSETQ come from the germline V gene. This CDR3 comprises 15 residues. CDR3 nucleotides: TGCGCCAGCAGCTTGCGAGGAATGGATGGAGATACGCAGTATTTT. This encodes CASSLRGMDGDTQYF.

The rearrangement joins TRBV4-2 to TRBJ2-3, with 9 nucleotides matching TRBD1. Trimming at V came to 1 base and at J to 8 bases, leaving 16 bases not matched to a gene. CDR3 size: 18 residues. Germline-derived CDR1 and CDR2 are LGHNA and YNFKEQ. The CDR3 nucleotides are TGTGCCAGCAGCCAAGTGTCCTTTTTGGTGGACAGGGGCGCTACGCAGTATTTT. It yields the protein CASSQVSFLVDRGATQYF.

The rearrangement links TRBV19 to TRBJ1-1; possibly TRBD1 for D (5 bases). Trimming took off 6 bases at V and 10 bases at J, with 12 bases between the two ends. Germline lookup yields CDR1 LNHDA and CDR2 SQIVND (reference sequence). The CDR3 is made up of 11 amino acids. CDR3 bases: TGTGCCAGTAGCGCAGGGTGGGGAGCTTTCTTT. It codes for CASSAGWGAFF.

This chain joins TRBV23-1 and TRBJ2-3, with D tentatively TRBD2 (6 bases). TRBV23-1 is reported as an ORF; its role is uncertain. The CDR3 has 14 residues. V lost 4 bases, J lost 10 bases, and 18 bases lay in between. Written as DNA, the CDR3 is TGCGCCAGCAGTCGCGGTGGTCGCGGGACCGCGCAGTATTTT. Translation gives CASSRGGRGTAQYF.

Only a few counts were recorded for this clone. This sequence joins TRBV4-1 and TRBJ2-7; D is unresolved. Germline V lookup: CDR1 MGHRA, CDR2 YSYEKL. The length of the CDR3 is 14 residues. Trimming removed 3 bases at V and 6 bases at J, with 15 bases between. In DNA form, the CDR3 reads TGCGCCAGCAGCCATTATGGCCGCTCCGCCGAGCAGTACTTC. This sequence encodes CASSHYGRSAEQYF.

The J gene is TRBJ1-6, the V gene TRBV9; D is perhaps TRBD1 (5 bases). V was clipped by 3 bases and J by 10 bases, with 11 bases between them. Germline lookup yields CDR1 SGDLS and CDR2 YYNGEE. The CDR3 is made up of 13 amino acids. The CDR3 coding sequence is TGTGCCAGCAGCGACGAGGGGAGGTCACCCCTCCACTTT. Protein product: CASSDEGRSPLHF.

This chain joins TRBV4-2 and TRBJ1-5, with TRBD1 matching over 12 bases. The CDR3 spans 18 residues. The germline V gene encodes CDR1 LGHNA and CDR2 YNFKEQ. After removal of 0 bases from V and 6 bases from J, the junction contained 9 bases not matched to a gene. The CDR3 reads CASSQDLGGTGGPQPQHF. The CDR3 region has the DNA TGTGCCAGCAGCCAAGATTTGGGGGGGACAGGGGGCCCTCAGCCCCAGCATTTT.

The chain has TRBV5-1 and TRBJ2-7; 7 nucleotides agree with TRBD2. Germline CDR1 SGHRS, CDR2 YFSETQ. The CDR3 consists of 13 residues. Trimming removed 7 bases from V and 5 bases from J; junction bases left unmatched: 9. CDR3 nucleotides: TGCGCCAGCGGGGAGGGGAGTTTGCACGAGCAGTACTTC. It encodes CASGEGSLHEQYF.

V is TRBV7-2 and J is TRBJ1-2, with a weak D call TRBD1 (5 bases). The CDR3 contains 14 residues. CDR1 and CDR2 from the germline V gene are SGHTA and FQGNSA. V was shortened by 3 bases and J by 6 bases, with 14 bases between the two germline ends. For the CDR3, the DNA is TGTGCCAGCAGCTTTTCGGGCAGGGTGGATGGCTACACCTTC. Its translation: CASSFSGRVDGYTF.

This clone was seen just once. This chain joins TRBV14 and TRBJ2-7; D possibly corresponds to TRBD2 (5 bases). Germline V gene sequence: CDR1 SGHDN, CDR2 FVKESK. The CDR3 runs 15 residues. V was pared by 0 bases and J by 0 bases, with 9 bases between. The chain's CDR3 is CASSQDEGPSYEQYF. The CDR3 DNA reads as TGTGCCAGCAGCCAAGATGAGGGCCCCTCCTACGAGCAGTACTTC.

The V and J genes are TRBV6-5 and TRBJ2-7, with TRBD2 identical over 12 bases. The V gene's germline CDR1 is MNHEY and CDR2 SVGAGI. J was trimmed by 5 bases and V by 4 bases; bases with no gene match: 9. The CDR3 extends over 16 amino acids. CDR3 DNA: TGTGCCAGCAGTTTTCGACTAGCGGGAGTCGGGAACGAGCAGTACTTC. Its translation: CASSFRLAGVGNEQYF.

The genes are TRBV3-1 (or the pseudogene TRBV3-2) and TRBJ2-4; 8 nucleotides line up with TRBD1. Per the germline V gene, CDR1 is LGHDT and CDR2 is YNNKEL (reference sequence). The CDR3 is made up of 14 amino acids. Trimming removed 4 bases from V and 9 bases from J; junction bases left unmatched: 8. DNA of the CDR3: TGTGCCAGCAGCCCGCCGGGACAGGCTGCCATTCAGTACTTC. Translated: CASSPPGQAAIQYF.

The J gene is TRBJ2-7, the V gene TRBV28; the D is unclear. Germline CDR1 and CDR2: MDHEN and SYDVKM. CDR3 size: 12 residues. Trimming left V 2 bases short and J 3 bases short, with 5 bases between. CDR3: CASSLQDYEQYF. The CDR3 DNA follows: TGTGCCAGCAGTTTACAGGACTACGAGCAGTACTTC. Drawing the rest from reference TRBV28 and TRBJ2-7, the complete variable domain is DVKVTQSSRYLVKRTGEKVFLECVQDMDHENMFWYRQDPGLGLRLIYFSYDVKMKEKGDIPEGYSVSREKKERFSLILESASTNQTSMYLCASSLQDYEQYFGPGTRLTVT.

This chain connects TRBV28 to TRBJ2-7; tentative D call: TRBD1 (5 bases). V lost 6 bases to trimming and J lost 4 bases, with 16 bases between them. The CDR3 sequence is 14 residues long. Looked up from germline, CDR1 is MDHEN and CDR2 is SYDVKM. The chain's CDR3 is CASSRVDRIYEQYF. The CDR3 coding sequence is TGTGCCAGCAGCAGGGTGGACCGTATATACGAGCAGTACTTC. The full variable domain, rest sourced from reference TRBV28 and TRBJ2-7, is DVKVTQSSRYLVKRTGEKVFLECVQDMDHENMFWYRQDPGLGLRLIYFSYDVKMKEKGDIPEGYSVSREKKERFSLILESASTNQTSMYLCASSRVDRIYEQYFGPGTRLTVT.

The genes are TRBV2 and TRBJ2-2, with 10 bases lining up with TRBD2. Germline V CDR1 and CDR2: SNHLY, FYNNEI. V shed 5 bases and J 4 bases; nucleotides not matched to a gene: 1. This CDR3 is built from 14 residues. CDR3 sequence: CASSSGRATGELFF. In nucleotides, the CDR3 is TGTGCCAGCAGTAGCGGGAGGGCCACCGGGGAGCTGTTTTTT. The full variable domain, with the rest looked up from reference TRBV2 and TRBJ2-2, is EPEVTQTPSHQVTQMGQEVILRCVPISNHLYFYWYRQILGQKVEFLVSFYNNEISEKSEIFDDQFSVERPDGSNFTLKIRSTKLEDSAMYFCASSSGRATGELFFGEGSRLTVL.

This chain uses TRBV3-1 (or the pseudogene TRBV3-2) with TRBJ2-7; TRBD1 matches 8 bases. The CDR3 consists of 14 residues. V lost 2 bases to trimming and J lost 1 base; unmatched junction nucleotides: 1. The V gene's germline CDR1 is LGHDT and CDR2 YNNKEL (reference sequence). CDR3 DNA sequence: TGTGCCAGCAGCCAAAGACAGGGGTCCTACGAGCAGTACTTC. Amino acids: CASSQRQGSYEQYF.

The chain uses TRBV7-2 and TRBJ2-4; possibly TRBD1 for D (6 bases). The germline gives CDR1 SGHTA, CDR2 FQGNSA. The CDR3 runs 14 residues. V was cut by 5 bases and J by 1 base, with 9 bases left in between. The CDR3 DNA reads as TGTGCCAGCAGCATTACAGGGGCCAAAAACATTCAGTACTTC. This encodes CASSITGAKNIQYF. Full variable domain (outside the CDR3, taken from reference TRBV7-2 and TRBJ2-4): GAGVSQSPSNKVTEKGKDVELRCDPISGHTALYWYRQSLGQGLEFLIYFQGNSAPDKSGLPSDRFSAERTGGSVSTLTIQRTQQEDSAVYLCASSITGAKNIQYFGAGTRLSVL.

This rearrangement joins TRBV28 to TRBJ2-5, with D perhaps matching TRBD1 (5 bases). The CDR3 length is 14 residues. Germline V gene lookup returns CDR1 MDHEN and CDR2 SYDVKM. V shed 5 bases and J shed 1 base, with 11 bases lying between them. CDR3 in amino acids: CASSRLQGQETQYF. The CDR3 nucleotides are TGTGCCAGCAGTCGCCTCCAGGGCCAAGAGACCCAGTACTTC.

The rearrangement joins TRBV28 to TRBJ2-2; 9 nucleotides line up with TRBD1. The ends lost 1 base at V and 5 bases at J; junction bases unmatched: 8. CDR1 is MDHEN, CDR2 SYDVKM, per germline. The CDR3 sequence is 17 residues long. The CDR3 is CASSLYRGQGITGELFF. CDR3 DNA: TGTGCCAGCAGTTTATACCGGGGACAGGGTATTACCGGGGAGCTGTTTTTT.

This rearrangement joins TRBV23-1 to TRBJ2-3; TRBD2 matches 7 bases. TRBV23-1 is noted as an ORF with a role that remains uncertain. There are 16 residues in the CDR3. J was trimmed by 2 bases and V by 3 bases; bases with no gene match: 8. The CDR3 nucleotides read TGCGCCAGCAGTCACCCTCTGAGCGGGGACACAGATACGCAGTATTTT. This translates into CASSHPLSGDTDTQYF.

The J gene is TRBJ2-2, the V gene TRBV7-8, with TRBD1 as a possible D gene (6 bases). V was trimmed by 11 bases and J by 0 bases, leaving 16 bases between them. Per the germline V gene, CDR1 is SGHVS and CDR2 is FQNEAQ. This CDR3 spans 15 amino acids. The CDR3 region is CACSPGTSNTGELFF. CDR3 coding DNA: TGTGCCTGTTCTCCCGGGACATCGAACACCGGGGAGCTGTTTTTT.

The V call is TRBV24-1, the J call TRBJ2-7, with TRBD2 matching over 10 bases. The V gene end was trimmed by 7 bases and the J gene end by 1 base; junction bases not matched to a gene: 6. This CDR3 has 15 amino acids. The germline V gene has CDR1 KGHDR and CDR2 SFDVKD. As DNA, the CDR3 is TGTGCCACCAGCCCCTCTAGCGGGGGTTCCTACGAGCAGTACTTC. Translating gives CATSPSSGGSYEQYF.

J is TRBJ1-1 and V is TRBV7-9; no definite D call. The CDR3 is 14 amino acids. Germline-derived CDR1 and CDR2 are SEHNR and FQNEAQ (reference sequence). V was pared by 2 bases and J by 3 bases, with 10 bases between. This chain's CDR3 is CASSLTGSYTEAFF. The DNA for the CDR3 is TGTGCCAGCAGCTTAACGGGGAGTTACACTGAAGCTTTCTTT.